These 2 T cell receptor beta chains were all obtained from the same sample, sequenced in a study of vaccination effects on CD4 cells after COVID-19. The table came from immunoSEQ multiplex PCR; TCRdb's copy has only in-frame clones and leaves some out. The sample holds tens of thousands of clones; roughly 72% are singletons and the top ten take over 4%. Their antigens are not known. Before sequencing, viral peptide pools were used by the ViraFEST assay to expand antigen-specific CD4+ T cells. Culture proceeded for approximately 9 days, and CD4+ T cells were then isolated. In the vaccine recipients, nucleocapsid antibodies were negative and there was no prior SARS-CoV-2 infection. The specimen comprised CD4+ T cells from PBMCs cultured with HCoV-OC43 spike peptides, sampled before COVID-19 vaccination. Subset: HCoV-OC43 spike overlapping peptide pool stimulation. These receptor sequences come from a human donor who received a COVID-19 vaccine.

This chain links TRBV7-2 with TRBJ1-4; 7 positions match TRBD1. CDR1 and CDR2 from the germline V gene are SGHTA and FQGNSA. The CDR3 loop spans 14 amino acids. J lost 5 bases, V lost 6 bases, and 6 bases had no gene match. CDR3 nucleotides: TGTGCCAGCAGAAGGGACAGCACCAATGAAAAACTGTTTTTT. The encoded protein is CASRRDSTNEKLFF.

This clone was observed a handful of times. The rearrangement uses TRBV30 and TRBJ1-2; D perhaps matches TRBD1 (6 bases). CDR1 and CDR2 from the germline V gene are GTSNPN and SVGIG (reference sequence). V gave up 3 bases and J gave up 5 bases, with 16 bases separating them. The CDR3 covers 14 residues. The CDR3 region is CAWSRKQGGYGYTF. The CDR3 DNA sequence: TGTGCCTGGAGCAGGAAACAGGGAGGGTATGGCTACACCTTC.